Presented here are 15 T cell receptor beta chains from one specimen sequenced in a study of shared clonotypes between healthy human individuals. Profiling relied on immunoSEQ multiplex PCR, and the TCRdb table lists in-frame clones only, not all of them. The sample has nearly 1 million clones, about three quarters seen once. Source material: memory CD4+ T cells sorted from blood. Noted subset: CD45RA-negative fraction. All receptors derive from a man aged 18-30 years in good health.

This chain uses TRBV19 with TRBJ1-4; D is undetermined. Germline CDR1 and CDR2: LNHDA and SQIVND (reference sequence). The CDR3 covers 14 residues. Trimming left V 9 bases short and J 6 bases short, with 17 bases between. CDR3 DNA: TGTGCCAGCAGAAAAATAACAGATGATGAAAAACTGTTTTTT. It codes for CASRKITDDEKLFF.

This chain joins TRBV18 and TRBJ1-1; TRBD1 matches at 12 bases. The CDR3 spans 14 residues. Germline V gene data show CDR1 as KGHSH and CDR2 as LQKENI. Unmatched junction bases numbered 0, after V lost 3 bases and J lost 4 bases. The CDR3 nucleotides read TGTGCCAGCTCACCGGGACAGGGGGCCACTGAAGCTTTCTTT. Translation gives CASSPGQGATEAFF.

The J gene is TRBJ1-6, the V gene TRBV2, with D perhaps TRBD1 (5 bases). Germline CDR1 is SNHLY and CDR2 is FYNNEI. The V end lost 8 bases, the J end lost 7 bases, and 18 bases lay between the germline ends. The CDR3 is made up of 15 amino acids. In nucleotides, the CDR3 is TGTGCCAGCGCCCCCGGGACGGGCCCGAATTCACCCCTCCACTTT. The encoded protein is CASAPGTGPNSPLHF.

The chain carries TRBV9 and TRBJ1-6, with 11 bases matching TRBD1. V shed 4 bases and J 7 bases; nucleotides not matched to a gene: 16. CDR1 is SGDLS and CDR2 is YYNGEE in the germline V gene. This CDR3 region has 19 residues. CDR3 residues: CASSPRPGTGGVGNSPLHF. The CDR3 DNA reads as TGTGCCAGCAGCCCCCGTCCCGGGACAGGGGGAGTGGGGAATTCACCCCTCCACTTT. The full variable domain, completed using reference TRBV9 and TRBJ1-6, is DSGVTQTPKHLITATGQRVTLRCSPRSGDLSVYWYQQSLDQGLQFLIQYYNGEERAKGNILERFSAQQFPDLHSELNLSSLELGDSALYFCASSPRPGTGGVGNSPLHFGNGTRLTVT.

The table lists this clone with a few counts. The rearrangement uses TRBV6-4 and TRBJ2-2, with unresolved D. CDR3 length equals 14 residues. Germline-derived CDR1 and CDR2 are MRHNA and SNTAGT. V was clipped by 3 bases and J by 7 bases, with 12 bases between them. In DNA form, the CDR3 reads TGTGCCAGCAGTGAGGGCTGGGGATTCGGGGAGCTGTTTTTT. Amino acids: CASSEGWGFGELFF.

This chain connects TRBV2 to TRBJ1-1; 7 bases align to TRBD1. J lost 5 bases, V lost 4 bases, and 4 bases had no gene match. The CDR3 spans 13 residues. Germline CDR1 SNHLY, CDR2 FYNNEI. The CDR3 loop is CASSGQGKTEAFF. The CDR3 DNA sequence: TGTGCCAGCAGTGGACAGGGAAAAACTGAAGCTTTCTTT. Full variable domain (outside the CDR3, taken from reference TRBV2 and TRBJ1-1): EPEVTQTPSHQVTQMGQEVILRCVPISNHLYFYWYRQILGQKVEFLVSFYNNEISEKSEIFDDQFSVERPDGSNFTLKIRSTKLEDSAMYFCASSGQGKTEAFFGQGTRLTVV.

A word on this clone: This same CDR3 is encoded by further DNA sequences in the sample. V is TRBV7-2 and J is TRBJ2-3; D may correspond to TRBD1 or TRBD2 (5 bases each). The CDR3 loop spans 14 amino acids. CDR1 is SGHTA and CDR2 is FQGNSA in the germline V gene. V gave up 5 bases and J gave up 3 bases, with 12 bases separating them. The CDR3 reads CASSPEWGTDTQYF. CDR3 nucleotides: TGTGCCAGCAGCCCTGAGTGGGGGACAGATACGCAGTATTTT. The variable domain in full, completed from reference TRBV7-2 and TRBJ2-3, reads GAGVSQSPSNKVTEKGKDVELRCDPISGHTALYWYRQSLGQGLEFLIYFQGNSAPDKSGLPSDRFSAERTGGSVSTLTIQRTQQEDSAVYLCASSPEWGTDTQYFGPGTRLTVL.

The rearrangement uses TRBV27 and TRBJ2-1; TRBD2 aligns across 10 bases. The CDR3 loop spans 15 amino acids. V lost 2 bases and J lost 10; bases outside the gene matches: 8. Per germline, CDR1 MNHEY and CDR2 SMNVEV (reference sequence). This CDR3 reads CASSLKAGGPWEQFF. The DNA for the CDR3 is TGTGCCAGCAGTTTAAAAGCGGGGGGGCCTTGGGAGCAGTTCTTC.

The chain carries TRBV27 and TRBJ2-7, with 13 bases identical to TRBD2. The CDR3 covers 15 residues. Germline trimming cut 5 bases from V and 1 base from J; bases unmatched to any gene: 2. The V gene's germline CDR1 is MNHEY and CDR2 SMNVEV (reference sequence). The CDR3 nucleotides read TGTGCCAGCAGTCGACTAGCGGGGGGATCCTACGAGCAGTACTTC. This sequence encodes CASSRLAGGSYEQYF.

V gene TRBV19 combines with J gene TRBJ1-1, with 10 bases identical to TRBD1. This CDR3 is 14 amino acids long. The V segment lost 10 bases and the J segment 5 bases; nucleotides outside the gene matches: 10. Per germline, CDR1 LNHDA and CDR2 SQIVND (reference sequence). In DNA form, the CDR3 reads TGTGCCACCGGGACAGGGGTGAGGGGGACTGAAGCTTTCTTT. It encodes CATGTGVRGTEAFF.

The V gene is TRBV2, the J gene TRBJ1-2; 10 nucleotides agree with TRBD1. V was pared by 3 bases and J by 10 bases, with 5 bases of the junction left unmatched. The CDR3 is made up of 13 amino acids. From germline, CDR1 is SNHLY and CDR2 FYNNEI. The CDR3 DNA is TGTGCCAGCAGTGAGGGACAGGGGACCTCCTACACCTTC. It yields the protein CASSEGQGTSYTF.

The J gene is TRBJ2-5, the V gene TRBV11-1; D unclear. The CDR3 covers 13 residues. The germline gives CDR1 SGHAT, CDR2 FQDESV (reference sequence). Trimming shortened V by 3 bases and J by 4 bases, and 9 bases separated the two germline ends. CDR3 sequence: CASSFGVRETQYF. In DNA form, the CDR3 reads TGTGCCAGCAGCTTTGGGGTACGAGAGACCCAGTACTTC.

This clone turned up a few times. CDR3 bases: TGCGCCAGCAGCTCAATTTCGACAGGGAAGTGGGTGAACACTGAAGCTTTCTTT. Translated: CASSSISTGKWVNTEAFF. The rearrangement uses TRBV5-1 and TRBJ1-1; 7 positions agree with TRBD1. V dropped 3 bases and J dropped 0; count of bases not matched to a gene: 14. This CDR3 is 18 amino acids long. Looked up from germline, CDR1 is SGHRS and CDR2 is YFSETQ.

This clone has just a few counts. The V call is TRBV9, the J call TRBJ1-2; D is possibly TRBD1 (5 bases). Germline V gives CDR1 SGDLS, CDR2 YYNGEE. V was shortened by 4 bases and J by 3 bases, with 10 bases between the two germline ends. The CDR3 runs 13 residues. CDR3 sequence: CASSPRGDYGYTF. CDR3 DNA: TGTGCCAGCAGCCCCCGGGGGGACTATGGCTACACCTTC.

The sample holds one count of this clone. The V call is TRBV7-2, the J call TRBJ2-6; D not resolved. Germline loops: CDR1 SGHTA, CDR2 FQGNSA. The CDR3 has 15 amino acids. Trimming shortened V by 4 bases and J by 0 bases, and 7 bases separated the two germline ends. Written as DNA, the CDR3 is TGTGCCAGCAGCTGGACGGGCTCTGGGGCCAACGTCCTGACTTTC. Protein sequence: CASSWTGSGANVLTF.